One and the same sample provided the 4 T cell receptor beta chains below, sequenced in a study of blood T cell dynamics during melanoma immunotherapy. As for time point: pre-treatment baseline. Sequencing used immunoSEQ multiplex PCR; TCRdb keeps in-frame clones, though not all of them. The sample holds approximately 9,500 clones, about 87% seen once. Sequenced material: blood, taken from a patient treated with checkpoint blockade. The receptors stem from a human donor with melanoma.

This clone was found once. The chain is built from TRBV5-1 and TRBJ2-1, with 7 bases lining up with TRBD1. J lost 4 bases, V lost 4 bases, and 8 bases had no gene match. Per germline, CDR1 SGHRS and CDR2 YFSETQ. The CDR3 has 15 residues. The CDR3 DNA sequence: TGCGCCAGCAGCGAGGGGGACAGATCGTACAATGAGCAGTTCTTC. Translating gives CASSEGDRSYNEQFF.

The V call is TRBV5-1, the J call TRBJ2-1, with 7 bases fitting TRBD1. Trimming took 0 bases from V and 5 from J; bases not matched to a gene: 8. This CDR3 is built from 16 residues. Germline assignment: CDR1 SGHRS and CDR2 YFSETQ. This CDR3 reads CASSLVPGTANNEQFF. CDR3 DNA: TGCGCCAGCAGCTTGGTCCCCGGGACAGCGAACAATGAGCAGTTCTTC.

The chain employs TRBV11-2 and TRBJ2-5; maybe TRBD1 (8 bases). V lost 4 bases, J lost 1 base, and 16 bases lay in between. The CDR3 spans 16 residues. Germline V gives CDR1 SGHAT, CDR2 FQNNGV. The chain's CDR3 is CASSSQGGGGQETQYF. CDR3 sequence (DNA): TGTGCCAGCAGCTCACAGGGGGGAGGGGGCCAAGAGACCCAGTACTTC.

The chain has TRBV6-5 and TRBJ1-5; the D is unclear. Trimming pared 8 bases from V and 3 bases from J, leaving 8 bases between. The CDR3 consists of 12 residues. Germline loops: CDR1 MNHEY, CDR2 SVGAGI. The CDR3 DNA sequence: TGTGCCAGCCGAGGGCCCAATCAGCCCCAGCATTTT. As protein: CASRGPNQPQHF.